This T cell receptor beta chain stems from a study of neurological immune-mediated disorders. Germline V CDR1 and CDR2: SNHLY, FYNNEI. CDR3 size: 15 residues. V was pared by 0 bases and J by 7 bases, with 16 bases between. This clonotype appeared many times. Time point in this sample: technical triplicate 1. The sorted libraries drew on roughly 930,000 T cells that were CD4+ or CD8+. cDNA synthesis was performed by 5'RACE with 10-nucleotide random UMIs. One entry per CDR3 protein results from TCRdb running MiXCR on the 5' RACE reads. Found here are fewer than 30,000 distinct CDR3 sequences, about 12% of them singletons; the top ten hold 5.5%.

The specimen was CD4+ T cells from blood. The chain employs TRBV2 and TRBJ2-7; D call uncertain. The receptor was derived from a female donor with HTLV-1-associated myelopathy (HAM/TSP). CDR3 DNA: TGTGCCAGCAGTGAAGCGCTTGCACCGTTGGGTGAGCAGTACTTC. This codes for CASSEALAPLGEQYF.